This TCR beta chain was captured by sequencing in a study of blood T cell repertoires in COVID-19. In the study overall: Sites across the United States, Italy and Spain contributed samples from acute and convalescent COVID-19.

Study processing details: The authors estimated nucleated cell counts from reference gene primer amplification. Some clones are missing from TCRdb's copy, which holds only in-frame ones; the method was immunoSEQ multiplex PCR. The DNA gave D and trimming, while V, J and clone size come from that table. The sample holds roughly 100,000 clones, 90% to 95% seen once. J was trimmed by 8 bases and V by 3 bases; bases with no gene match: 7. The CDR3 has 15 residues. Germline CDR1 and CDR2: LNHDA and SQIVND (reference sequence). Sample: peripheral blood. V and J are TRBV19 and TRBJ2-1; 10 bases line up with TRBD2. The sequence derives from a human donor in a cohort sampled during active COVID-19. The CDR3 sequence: CASSIGAGGLDEQFF. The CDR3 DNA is TGTGCCAGTAGTATTGGAGCGGGGGGGCTCGATGAGCAGTTCTTC.